Shown below are 20 T cell receptor beta chains from a single sample sequenced in a study of early T cells in non-severe SARS-CoV-2 infection. From the 5' RACE reads, TCRdb called clonotypes with MiXCR, one entry per CDR3 protein. The table records tens of thousands of distinct CDR3 sequences, more than 13% of them present only once. Sample: whole blood. These receptors were collected from an adult who was a healthcare worker with PCR-confirmed SARS-CoV-2 infection or an uninfected control (not recorded which).

The V call is TRBV5-1, the J call TRBJ2-2; 10 bases are a match to TRBD1. This CDR3 comprises 17 residues. Unmatched junction bases numbered 13, after V lost 6 bases and J lost 5 bases. Germline assignment: CDR1 SGHRS and CDR2 YFSETQ. The CDR3 coding sequence is TGCGCCAGCACCTTTGTTAGCGGGACAGGGGTGACCGGGGAGCTGTTTTTT. Translating gives CASTFVSGTGVTGELFF.

In its sample, this clonotype was seen many times. This chain joins TRBV3-1 and TRBJ1-3, with D hard to call. Germline values: CDR1 LGHDT, CDR2 YNNKEL (reference sequence). This CDR3 spans 16 amino acids. The V end was cut by 1 base, the J end by 0 bases, with 10 bases between. The CDR3 loop reads CASSQARVISGNTIYF. The CDR3 bases are TGTGCCAGCAGCCAAGCGAGGGTAATCTCTGGAAACACCATATATTTT.

This clonotype was recorded many times. This rearrangement joins TRBV2 to TRBJ2-7; no firm D call. V was shortened by 8 bases and J by 4 bases, with 15 bases between the two germline ends. The CDR3 spans 13 residues. Germline loops: CDR1 SNHLY, CDR2 FYNNEI. The CDR3 DNA reads TGTGCCAGCGCGTTAGTAGTCCAATACGAGCAGTACTTC. Translated, it gives CASALVVQYEQYF.

The chain uses TRBV11-2 and TRBJ2-1; 9 bases fit TRBD2. With V trimmed by 0 bases and J by 2 bases, 2 bases remained unmatched. This CDR3 is built from 16 residues. CDR1 is SGHAT, CDR2 FQNNGV, per germline. The CDR3 spells CASSLEPSGAYNEQFF. The CDR3 DNA reads TGTGCCAGCAGCTTAGAGCCTAGCGGGGCCTACAATGAGCAGTTCTTC.

The CDR3, as DNA: TGCAGTGCTAGAGAAGGGGGCAATGAGCAGTTCTTC. Its translation is CSAREGGNEQFF. The chain links TRBV20-1 to TRBJ2-1; a possible D gene is TRBD1 (6 bases). V was cut by 0 bases and J by 6 bases, with 6 bases left in between. The CDR3 has 12 residues. Looked up from germline, CDR1 is DFQATT and CDR2 is SNEGSKA (reference sequence).

The rearrangement joins TRBV7-3 to TRBJ2-7; 9 bases map to TRBD1. Germline assignment: CDR1 SGHTA and CDR2 FQGTGA. V shed 4 bases and J 7 bases; nucleotides not matched to a gene: 5. The CDR3 is 13 residues long. The CDR3 DNA sequence: TGTGCCAGCAGCTCCGACAGGGGGGGTGAGCAGTACTTC. Translated: CASSSDRGGEQYF.

This clonotype has just a few counts. This chain links TRBV30 with TRBJ2-6, with a tentative D call TRBD1 (5 bases). Looked up from germline, CDR1 is GTSNPN and CDR2 is SVGIG (reference sequence). V was pared by 5 bases and J by 4 bases, with 12 bases between. This CDR3 is 14 amino acids long. The CDR3 here is CAWETGAGANVLTF. The CDR3 region has the DNA TGTGCCTGGGAAACAGGTGCCGGGGCCAACGTCCTGACTTTC.

The chain carries TRBV4-1 and TRBJ2-7, with 9 bases aligning to TRBD1. J lost 7 bases, V lost 3 bases, and 10 bases had no gene match. This CDR3 comprises 15 residues. CDR1 MGHRA and CDR2 YSYEKL come from the germline V gene. CDR3: CASSQDGQGKREQYF. CDR3 nucleotide sequence: TGCGCCAGCAGCCAGGATGGACAGGGGAAGAGGGAGCAGTACTTC.

This clonotype has a handful of counts. The genes are TRBV12-3 or TRBV12-4 and TRBJ1-1, with 8 bases matching TRBD1. With 5 bases clipped from V and 5 bases from J, the junction kept 4 bases outside the gene matches. This CDR3 comprises 13 residues. CDR3 coding DNA: TGTGCCAGCAGTCCAGGGGGCGCGACTGAAGCTTTCTTT. Its translation: CASSPGGATEAFF.

This clonotype was recorded a few times. The gene calls are TRBV20-1 and TRBJ2-5; D may match TRBD1 or TRBD2 (5 bases each). Germline CDR1 DFQATT, CDR2 SNEGSKA (reference sequence). This CDR3 has 12 residues. The V end was cut by 1 base, the J end by 8 bases, with 11 bases between. The DNA of the CDR3 is TGCAGTGCTAGAGTCTACCGGGACACCCAGTACTTC. It is translated as CSARVYRDTQYF.

The rearrangement links TRBV14 to TRBJ2-7; possible D gene TRBD1, 5 bases. Germline V gene sequence: CDR1 SGHDN, CDR2 FVKESK. There are 14 residues in the CDR3. Deletions cut 3 bases from V and 3 bases from J, with 12 bases between. In DNA form, the CDR3 reads TGTGCCAGCAGCCAGAGGACAACCAACTACGAGCAGTACTTC. It yields the protein CASSQRTTNYEQYF. Full variable domain (outside the CDR3, taken from reference TRBV14 and TRBJ2-7): EAGVTQFPSHSVIEKGQTVTLRCDPISGHDNLYWYRRVMGKEIKFLLHFVKESKQDESGMPNNRFLAERTGGTYSTLKVQPAELEDSGVYFCASSQRTTNYEQYFGPGTRLTVT.

The CDR3 DNA reads TGTGCCAGCAGAAACCAGGACAGGGCGAAGCCCCAGCATTTT. It yields the protein CASRNQDRAKPQHF. The chain links TRBV6-6 to TRBJ1-5, with 8 bases identical to TRBD1. The CDR3 sequence is 14 residues long. CDR1 is MNHNY and CDR2 is SVGAGI in the germline V gene (reference sequence). V lost 6 bases and J lost 8; bases outside the gene matches: 9.

The CDR3 spells CASSYRSGTGDGYTF. The DNA of the CDR3 is TGTGCCAGCAGTTACCGTAGCGGGACAGGGGACGGCTACACCTTC. The J gene is TRBJ1-2, the V gene TRBV6-2 or TRBV6-3, with 10 bases fitting TRBD1. Germline CDR1 and CDR2: MNHEY and SVGEGT. The CDR3 consists of 15 residues. Trimming took 2 bases from V and 8 from J; bases not matched to a gene: 8.

The chain links TRBV2 to TRBJ1-5; D gene uncertain. Germline V CDR1 and CDR2: SNHLY, FYNNEI. The length of the CDR3 is 15 residues. Trimming took off 7 bases at V and 2 bases at J, with 15 bases between the two ends. The CDR3: CASMTSLGRNQPQHF. In nucleotides, the CDR3 is TGTGCCAGCATGACATCATTAGGTCGCAATCAGCCCCAGCATTTT.

The sample holds a few counts of this clonotype. The J gene is TRBJ1-2, the V gene TRBV20-1; TRBD1 is a possible D gene (6 bases). With 5 bases removed from V and 2 bases from J, the gap between germline ends came to 12 bases. CDR1 and CDR2 from the germline V gene are DFQATT and SNEGSKA (reference sequence). The CDR3 consists of 13 residues. CDR3 in DNA: TGCAGTGCTTACCGGGACACCAACTATGGCTACACCTTC. Its translation is CSAYRDTNYGYTF.

This clonotype was detected a few times. The chain is built from TRBV7-3 and TRBJ2-5; D not resolved. The germline CDR1 and CDR2 sequences are SGHTA and FQGTGA. V lost 5 bases and J 3 bases, leaving 10 bases between the germline ends. The CDR3 extends over 13 amino acids. The CDR3 sequence is CASSLYTEETQYF. The DNA for the CDR3 is TGTGCCAGCAGCCTTTACACCGAAGAGACCCAGTACTTC.

V gene TRBV7-2 combines with J gene TRBJ2-2; D is ambiguous. V was clipped by 4 bases and J by 7 bases, with 10 bases between them. CDR1 is SGHTA and CDR2 is FQGNSA in the germline V gene. This CDR3 spans 13 amino acids. The CDR3: CASSSLGNGELFF. As DNA, the CDR3 is TGTGCCAGCAGCTCCCTCGGTAACGGGGAGCTGTTTTTT.

This chain connects TRBV7-9 to TRBJ2-7; 9 positions agree with TRBD1. Unmatched junction bases numbered 12, after V lost 2 bases and J lost 4 bases. Germline V gene lookup returns CDR1 SEHNR and CDR2 FQNEAQ (reference sequence). The CDR3 spans 17 residues. The CDR3 spells CASSLSGRKGQGYEQYF. The CDR3 region has the DNA TGTGCCAGCAGCTTAAGTGGTAGGAAGGGACAGGGATACGAGCAGTACTTC.

The chain joins TRBV5-1 to TRBJ2-3, with D unresolved. Trimming took off 3 bases at V and 6 bases at J, with 14 bases between the two ends. The CDR3 is made up of 14 amino acids. Germline V gene data show CDR1 as SGHRS and CDR2 as YFSETQ. This CDR3 is CASSSLGSRDTQYF. DNA for the CDR3: TGCGCCAGCAGCTCGCTCGGAAGCCGCGATACGCAGTATTTT.

This clonotype showed up just a few times. This chain joins TRBV9 and TRBJ2-7, with D hard to call. Trimming took off 4 bases at V and 5 bases at J, with 13 bases between the two ends. The CDR3 runs to 13 residues. CDR1 and CDR2 from the germline V gene are SGDLS and YYNGEE. DNA of the CDR3: TGTGCCAGCAGCCCGAGACCGTCGCACGAGCAGTACTTC. This translates into CASSPRPSHEQYF. The whole variable domain, filled in from reference TRBV9 and TRBJ2-7, reads DSGVTQTPKHLITATGQRVTLRCSPRSGDLSVYWYQQSLDQGLQFLIQYYNGEERAKGNILERFSAQQFPDLHSELNLSSLELGDSALYFCASSPRPSHEQYFGPGTRLTVT.